This T cell receptor beta chain was sequenced during a study of radiotherapy plus CTLA-4 blockade in lung cancer. Study observations and caveats: In blood, TCR clones derived from the tumor expanded after radiotherapy plus ipilimumab.

Only in-frame clones appear in the TCRdb table, and some are missing; sequencing was by immunoSEQ multiplex PCR. The profile shows about 40,000 clones, 60% to 80% of them singletons. The V and J ends lost 5 bases and 4 bases, in that order; junction bases with no gene match: 5. The length of the CDR3 is 14 residues. In germline, CDR1 is SGHTA, CDR2 FQGNSA. Those patients who had chemo-refractory metastatic non-small-cell lung cancer were given focal radiation along with CTLA-4 blockade through ipilimumab. About this clone: Its cognate antigen is unknown.

The starting material was peripheral blood, obtained from a patient treated with radiotherapy plus ipilimumab. This TCR was sampled from a human donor with non-small cell lung cancer that progressed on radiotherapy plus ipilimumab. This chain connects TRBV7-2 to TRBJ2-3; TRBD1 matches 8 bases. The CDR3 DNA sequence: TGTGCCAGCAGCCCCAGACAGGGGTCAGATACGCAGTATTTT. Translating it yields CASSPRQGSDTQYF. Together with reference TRBV7-2 and TRBJ2-3, the CDR3 gives the full variable domain: GAGVSQSPSNKVTEKGKDVELRCDPISGHTALYWYRQSLGQGLEFLIYFQGNSAPDKSGLPSDRFSAERTGGSVSTLTIQRTQQEDSAVYLCASSPRQGSDTQYFGPGTRLTVL.